This T cell receptor beta chain derives from a study of PD-1 blockade in classical Hodgkin lymphoma. Generated by immunoSEQ multiplex PCR, the TCRdb table keeps only in-frame clones and is missing some. The sample has more than 45,000 clones, about three quarters seen once. Remarks on this clone: Its antigen remains unknown.

Study-wide results and caveats: Newly diagnosed patients reportedly had lower baseline TCR diversity than healthy donors. Nivolumab starters within 1 year of ASCT were excluded.

No patient escaped relapse after autologous stem cell transplantation, and brentuximab vedotin exposure varied. Responses achieved at best were complete response, partial response or progressive disease. The CDR3 length is 14 residues. Germline V gives CDR1 MNHNS, CDR2 SASEGT. Losses at the gene ends were 6 bases for V and 6 bases for J; bases not matched to a gene: 7. V gene TRBV6-1 combines with J gene TRBJ1-2; 10 nucleotides agree with TRBD1. The source was peripheral blood mononuclear cells (PBMCs), collected at baseline. This clonotype originated in a human donor with classical Hodgkin lymphoma. This CDR3 is CASSPGGTGDGYTF. The CDR3 DNA is TGTGCCAGCAGCCCAGGCGGGACAGGGGATGGCTACACCTTC.